This T cell receptor (beta chain) was identified in a study of T cell repertoires in cytomegalovirus infection. Across the study: The public TCR beta signatures pointed to both CMV infection and matching HLA type. Findings and limits, study-wide: People with CMV and the relevant HLA were identified by cumulative public TCR beta family frequency. The ex vivo response was dominated by HLA-C-restricted CMV-specific TCR beta clonotypes.

TCRdb redid the calling of the reads with MiXCR, one entry per CDR3 protein. Of approximately 100,000 distinct CDR3 sequences in the sample, less than 25% were seen once. The CDR3 length is 14 residues. This clonotype was seen a single time. Its antigen is not identified. The junction and the germline gene differ at one end; a read error may be behind it. The J gene is TRBJ2-1, the V gene TRBV12-3 or TRBV12-4; D possibly matches TRBD1 or TRBD2 (6 bases each). The specimen was CD8+ T cells from PBMCs. The receptor's source is a human donor in good health (CMV status not recorded). Some clones in this sample may be carry-over from other donors' samples. In nucleotides, the CDR3 is TGTGCCAGCACCAACCCGGGGGCAGAGAATGAGCAGTGCTTC. Translated: CASTNPGAENEQCF.